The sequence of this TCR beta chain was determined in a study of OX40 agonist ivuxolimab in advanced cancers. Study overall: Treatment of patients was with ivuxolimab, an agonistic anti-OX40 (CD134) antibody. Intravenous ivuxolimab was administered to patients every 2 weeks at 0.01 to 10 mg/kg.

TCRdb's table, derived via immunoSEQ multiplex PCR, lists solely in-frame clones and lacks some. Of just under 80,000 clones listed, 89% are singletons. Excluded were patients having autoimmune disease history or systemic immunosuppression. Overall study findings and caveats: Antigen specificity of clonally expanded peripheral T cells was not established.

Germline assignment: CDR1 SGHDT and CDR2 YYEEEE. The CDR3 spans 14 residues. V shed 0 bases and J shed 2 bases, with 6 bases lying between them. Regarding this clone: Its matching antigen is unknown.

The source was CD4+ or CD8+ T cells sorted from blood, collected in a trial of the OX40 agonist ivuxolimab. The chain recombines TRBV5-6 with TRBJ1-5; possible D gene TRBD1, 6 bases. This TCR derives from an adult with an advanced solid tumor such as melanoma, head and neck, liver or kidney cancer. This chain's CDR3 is CASSLAGGNQPQHF. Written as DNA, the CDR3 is TGTGCCAGCAGCTTGGCAGGGGGCAATCAGCCCCAGCATTTT.